This T cell receptor (beta chain) came from a study of OX40 agonist ivuxolimab in advanced cancers. Study at large: Patients with hepatocellular carcinoma, melanoma, renal cell or head and neck cancer made up the dose-escalation patients. Study-wide results and caveats: Compared with CD4+, CD8+ T cells on average had more expanded clones.

A word on this clone: Its cognate antigen is unknown.

Here immunoSEQ multiplex PCR was the method, and the copy in TCRdb shows in-frame clones only, minus some. The data show 44,000 or so clones, just over 85% seen once. This CDR3 comprises 14 residues. Germline loops: CDR1 SGHNT, CDR2 YENEEA. V lost 5 bases to trimming and J lost 4 bases; unmatched junction nucleotides: 8. The J gene is TRBJ2-7, the V gene TRBV11-3; TRBD1 agrees at 7 bases. This clonotype was obtained from an adult with an advanced solid tumor such as melanoma, head and neck, liver or kidney cancer. Source: CD4+ or CD8+ T cells sorted from blood, taken in a trial of the OX40 agonist ivuxolimab. The CDR3 is CASSPGGSNYEQYF. DNA of the CDR3: TGTGCCAGCAGCCCAGGGGGATCCAATTACGAGCAGTACTTC.